This TCR beta chain originates from a study of glioma-infiltrating T cells after dendritic cell vaccination. Study-level information: Three intradermal dendritic cell vaccine injections were given every two weeks.

No glioblastoma patient carried an isocitrate dehydrogenase mutation. The V gene's germline CDR1 is WNHNN and CDR2 SYGVQD (reference sequence). This CDR3 has 14 residues. After removal of 8 bases from V and 7 bases from J, the junction contained 11 bases not matched to a gene. TCRdb keeps only in-frame clones here, not all; method: immunoSEQ multiplex PCR. The table includes under 130,000 clones, 75% to 85% detected once. The sequences come from blood, collected before dendritic cell vaccination. The TCR comes from a human donor with glioblastoma. This chain joins TRBV10-1 and TRBJ2-4; 7 bases match TRBD1. The CDR3 region has the DNA TGCGCCAGCTCTCCCGGGACAGCAAGGAACATTCAGTACTTC. Amino acids: CASSPGTARNIQYF.